What follows are 28 T cell receptor beta chains derived from one specimen sequenced in a study of Graves' ophthalmopathy and Graves' hyperthyroidism. Amplified TCR beta CDR3 regions were obtained using RNA transcripts as template. Second-round multiplex PCR came after first-round RT-PCR with HTBI primers. Each CDR3 protein is one row after TCRdb ran MiXCR on the multiplex PCR reads. The profile shows about 380,000 distinct CDR3 sequences, roughly 14% of them singletons. The specimen sequenced was peripheral blood. These receptors were collected from a woman aged 18 to 35 with stable Graves' hyperthyroidism.

This clonotype was seen at least ten times. This chain links TRBV12-3 or TRBV12-4 with TRBJ1-5; no firm D call. V was clipped by 4 bases and J by 2 bases, with 9 bases between them. CDR3 size: 14 residues. As DNA, the CDR3 is TGTGCCAGCAGTTCGTCCCGGGGCAATCAGCCCCAGCATTTT. Translating it yields CASSSSRGNQPQHF.

The rearrangement links TRBV5-6 to TRBJ2-5, with D possibly being TRBD1 or TRBD2 (5 bases each). CDR3 length equals 17 residues. Trimming took off 1 base at V and 4 bases at J, with 20 bases between the two ends. Germline assignment: CDR1 SGHDT and CDR2 YYEEEE. This chain's CDR3 is CASSLQSNRDPIETQYF. The CDR3 bases are TGTGCCAGCAGCTTGCAAAGCAACCGGGACCCGATAGAGACCCAGTACTTC.

Ten or more counts support this clonotype. The chain links TRBV7-9 to TRBJ1-1; D is uncertain. Germline V gives CDR1 SEHNR, CDR2 FQNEAQ (reference sequence). The CDR3 consists of 14 residues. V dropped 6 bases and J dropped 1 base, with 12 bases sitting between them. The CDR3: CASRRPGGNTEAFF. In DNA, the CDR3 is TGTGCCAGCAGACGACCCGGAGGGAACACTGAAGCTTTCTTT.

This clonotype has at least ten counts. The chain recombines TRBV27 with TRBJ2-7; 13 nucleotides line up with TRBD2. The ends lost 6 bases at V and 2 bases at J; junction bases unmatched: 4. CDR3 length: 15 amino acids. Germline V CDR1 and CDR2: MNHEY, SMNVEV (reference sequence). For the CDR3, the DNA is TGTGCCAGCAGACAAACTAGCGGGAGGGCCTACGAGCAGTACTTC. Translation: CASRQTSGRAYEQYF.

The table lists this clonotype with many counts. The CDR3 region is CASSYGQGILSGANVLTF. Written as DNA, the CDR3 is TGTGCCAGCAGTTATGGGCAGGGGATACTCTCTGGGGCCAACGTCCTGACTTTC. The chain carries TRBV6-2 or TRBV6-3 and TRBJ2-6; a weak D match, TRBD1 (6 bases). The ends were cut back, 3 bases at V and 0 bases at J, with 15 bases in the middle. CDR3 length equals 18 residues. In germline, CDR1 is MNHEY, CDR2 SVGEGT.

This clonotype has a count of ten or more. The rearrangement links TRBV27 to TRBJ2-7, with D uncertain. V lost 3 bases, J lost 7 bases, and 13 bases lay in between. Germline values: CDR1 MNHEY, CDR2 SMNVEV (reference sequence). CDR3 length: 13 amino acids. The CDR3 sequence is CASSLNLMGEQYF. In nucleotides, the CDR3 is TGTGCCAGCAGTTTGAATCTCATGGGGGAGCAGTACTTC.

This clonotype was picked up a small number of times. The chain is built from TRBV10-1 and TRBJ2-5, with TRBD1 matching 9 bases. Germline lookup yields CDR1 WNHNN and CDR2 SYGVQD (reference sequence). This CDR3 is built from 13 residues. Unmatched junction bases numbered 0, after V lost 3 bases and J lost 4 bases. The CDR3 DNA sequence: TGCGCCAGCAGTGAACAGGGGGCAGAGACCCAGTACTTC. It specifies CASSEQGAETQYF.

This clonotype showed up many times. This rearrangement joins TRBV11-2 to TRBJ2-7; D is ambiguous. CDR3 length equals 14 residues. Germline CDR1 is SGHAT and CDR2 is FQNNGV. V was pared by 1 base and J by 5 bases, with 12 bases between. The CDR3 protein is CASSLGPPGDEQYF. In DNA, the CDR3 is TGTGCCAGCAGCTTAGGACCACCCGGCGACGAGCAGTACTTC.

This clonotype has ten or more counts. V is TRBV6-4 and J is TRBJ1-2; D remains ambiguous. V was shortened by 0 bases and J by 4 bases, with 15 bases between the two germline ends. The CDR3 has 16 residues. Per germline, CDR1 MRHNA and CDR2 SNTAGT. The CDR3 here is CASSDSTGSLLYGYTF. Written as DNA, the CDR3 is TGTGCCAGCAGTGACTCGACCGGGAGCTTGCTCTATGGCTACACCTTC.

This clonotype was seen ten or more times. The chain has TRBV12-5 and TRBJ2-5; possibly TRBD1 for D (6 bases). The CDR3 is 17 amino acids. Germline lookup yields CDR1 LGHNT and CDR2 FRNRAP. Trimming removed 6 bases from V and 2 bases from J, with 22 bases in between. The CDR3 DNA reads as TGTGCTAGTGGGTCTAGTAAATCCGGACAGTATCAAGAGACCCAGTACTTC. Residues: CASGSSKSGQYQETQYF. Based on the CDR3 plus reference TRBV12-5 and TRBJ2-5, the full variable domain is DARVTQTPRHKVTEMGQEVTMRCQPILGHNTVFWYRQTMMQGLELLAYFRNRAPLDDSGMPKDRFSAEMPDATLATLKIQPSEPRDSAVYFCASGSSKSGQYQETQYFGPGTRLLVL.

This clonotype was found many times. The rearrangement links TRBV7-9 to TRBJ2-5; D remains ambiguous. Germline assignment: CDR1 SEHNR and CDR2 FQNEAQ (reference sequence). This CDR3 comprises 15 residues. V dropped 5 bases and J dropped 1 base, with 14 bases sitting between them. CDR3 bases: TGTGCCAGCAGCCTTTACGCCCAGACCCAAGAGACCCAGTACTTC. This translates into CASSLYAQTQETQYF.

In this sample, this clonotype turned up many times. The rearrangement uses TRBV29-1 and TRBJ1-2; unclear D gene. This CDR3 is built from 12 residues. Looked up from germline, CDR1 is SQVTM and CDR2 is ANQGSEA. V gave up 6 bases and J gave up 0 bases, with 8 bases separating them. CDR3 DNA sequence: TGCAGCGTCGGACGGTCTAACTATGGCTACACCTTC. This sequence encodes CSVGRSNYGYTF.

This clonotype was detected only a few times. The gene calls are TRBV2 and TRBJ1-4; D unclear. The CDR3 extends over 14 amino acids. Germline V gene sequence: CDR1 SNHLY, CDR2 FYNNEI. The V end was cut by 5 bases, the J end by 0 bases, with 7 bases between. The CDR3: CASSFSPTNEKLFF. The CDR3 nucleotides read TGTGCCAGCAGTTTCAGCCCAACTAATGAAAAACTGTTTTTT.

The sample holds many counts of this clonotype. The chain has TRBV24-1 and TRBJ1-1, with D hard to call. The length of the CDR3 is 12 residues. From germline, CDR1 is KGHDR and CDR2 SFDVKD. V was pared by 3 bases and J by 0 bases, with 1 base between. DNA of the CDR3: TGTGCCACCAGTGATGTGAACACTGAAGCTTTCTTT. Translating gives CATSDVNTEAFF.

This clonotype showed up many times. The chain joins TRBV6-5 to TRBJ2-5; the match to TRBD2 covers 8 bases. This CDR3 region has 14 residues. Germline assignment: CDR1 MNHEY and CDR2 SVGAGI. V lost 0 bases to trimming and J lost 5 bases; unmatched junction nucleotides: 2. Here the CDR3 reads CASSYSPGGETQYF. CDR3 in DNA: TGTGCCAGCAGTTACTCCCCGGGGGGGGAGACCCAGTACTTC.

This clonotype appeared a few times. The CDR3 loop reads CSASSNGYNQPQHF. CDR3 DNA: TGCAGTGCTAGTTCGAACGGCTACAATCAGCCCCAGCATTTT. The V call is TRBV20-1, the J call TRBJ1-5; D is undetermined. Germline loops: CDR1 DFQATT, CDR2 SNEGSKA (reference sequence). The CDR3 covers 14 residues. Trimming left V 3 bases short and J 3 bases short, with 12 bases between.

This clonotype appeared many times. The V call is TRBV6-1, the J call TRBJ1-1; D is possibly TRBD1 (6 bases). This CDR3 is 15 amino acids long. V gave up 8 bases and J gave up 3 bases, with 19 bases separating them. Germline lookup yields CDR1 MNHNS and CDR2 SASEGT. The CDR3 nucleotides are TGTGCCAGCCGAAGCGGGCAGGGGTTGGACACTGAAGCTTTCTTT. The encoded protein is CASRSGQGLDTEAFF.

This clonotype came up many times. The chain employs TRBV12-3 or TRBV12-4 and TRBJ1-6; no reliable D call. The length of the CDR3 is 13 residues. Trimming took off 6 bases at V and 8 bases at J, with 11 bases between the two ends. Here the CDR3 reads CASSLIGYSPLHF. The CDR3 DNA sequence: TGTGCCAGCAGCCTAATAGGGTATTCACCCCTCCACTTT.

This clonotype was picked up many times. The chain links TRBV19 to TRBJ1-5; 7 nucleotides align to TRBD1. In germline, CDR1 is LNHDA, CDR2 SQIVND (reference sequence). V lost 3 bases, J lost 2 bases, and 7 bases stayed unmatched. This CDR3 has 16 amino acids. The CDR3 DNA sequence: TGTGCCAGTAGTATGTTGGGAACAGGGGGCAATCAGCCCCAGCATTTT. Translating it yields CASSMLGTGGNQPQHF.

This CDR3 reads CASSPLTGGNQPQHF. The DNA of the CDR3 is TGTGCCAGCAGTCCACTAACAGGCGGCAATCAGCCCCAGCATTTT. The chain carries TRBV27 and TRBJ1-5; tentatively, D is TRBD1 (5 bases). Germline loops: CDR1 MNHEY, CDR2 SMNVEV (reference sequence). The CDR3 consists of 15 residues. The ends were cut back, 5 bases at V and 2 bases at J, with 13 bases in the middle.

The gene calls are TRBV7-9 and TRBJ2-5; 10 nucleotides line up with TRBD1. Trimming cost V 4 bases and J 5 bases; bases outside gene matches: 10. The germline V gene encodes CDR1 SEHNR and CDR2 FQNEAQ (reference sequence). The length of the CDR3 is 16 residues. CDR3 sequence reads: CASSSPRDRGLETQYF. The CDR3 DNA sequence: TGTGCCAGCAGCTCACCTAGGGACAGGGGTTTGGAGACCCAGTACTTC.

On this clonotype itself: At one boundary the junction diverges from the germline segment, which might be a read error. V is TRBV6-1 and J is TRBJ1-1; TRBD1 is a possible D gene (5 bases). CDR1 is MNHNS, CDR2 SASEGT, per germline. CDR3 length equals 14 residues. The CDR3 nucleotides read TGTTCCAGCAGTGAAGGAGGGGAAAACACTGAAGCTTTCTTT. Protein: CSSSEGGENTEAFF.

This clonotype was found many times. CDR3 residues: CASSEEAGGFGEQYF. CDR3 DNA sequence: TGTGCCAGCAGTGAAGAGGCAGGGGGCTTCGGCGAGCAGTACTTC. This chain links TRBV6-1 with TRBJ2-7, with 8 bases lining up with TRBD1. J lost 6 bases, V lost 1 base, and 8 bases had no gene match. The CDR3 is made up of 15 amino acids. CDR1 is MNHNS and CDR2 is SASEGT in the germline V gene.

This clonotype was recorded at least ten times. The V and J genes are TRBV6-1 and TRBJ1-2, with TRBD1 matching 7 bases. Germline assignment: CDR1 MNHNS and CDR2 SASEGT. The CDR3 has 13 residues. With V trimmed by 5 bases and J by 2 bases, 2 bases remained unmatched. CDR3 loop: CASSPQGNYGYTF. The CDR3 region has the DNA TGTGCCAGCAGTCCACAGGGGAACTATGGCTACACCTTC.

This clonotype was recorded many times. J is TRBJ1-5 and V is TRBV6-5; 7 bases map to TRBD1. V shed 6 bases and J 9 bases; nucleotides not matched to a gene: 8. The CDR3 totals 13 residues. From germline, CDR1 is MNHEY and CDR2 SVGAGI. DNA of the CDR3: TGTGCCAGCAGCCCCCAGGACAGGCTGCCCCAGCATTTT. It is translated as CASSPQDRLPQHF.

This rearrangement joins TRBV20-1 to TRBJ1-2; D remains unclear. V lost 4 bases to trimming and J lost 8 bases, with 23 bases between them. The V gene's germline CDR1 is DFQATT and CDR2 SNEGSKA (reference sequence). CDR3 size: 15 residues. CDR3 nucleotide sequence: TGCAGTGCTACGCCAATGGCCCGCGCCCCGCGCGGCTACACCTTC. Its translation is CSATPMARAPRGYTF.

The chain uses TRBV6-1 and TRBJ2-5; 8 bases map to TRBD1. There are 17 residues in the CDR3. Trimming took 6 bases from V and 0 from J; bases not matched to a gene: 12. CDR1 is MNHNS, CDR2 SASEGT, per germline. CDR3 DNA: TGTGCCAGCAGCTCAGGGGGCCTGGGCTACTACCAAGAGACCCAGTACTTC. This gives the protein CASSSGGLGYYQETQYF.

This clonotype was counted ten times or more. This chain connects TRBV6-5 to TRBJ1-1, with TRBD1 as a possible D gene (5 bases). Germline V gives CDR1 MNHEY, CDR2 SVGAGI. V lost 6 bases and J lost 9, with 17 bases in between. This CDR3 has 13 residues. CDR3: CASRTAGGTKAFF. The CDR3, as DNA: TGTGCCAGCAGGACCGCCGGGGGGACTAAAGCTTTCTTT.